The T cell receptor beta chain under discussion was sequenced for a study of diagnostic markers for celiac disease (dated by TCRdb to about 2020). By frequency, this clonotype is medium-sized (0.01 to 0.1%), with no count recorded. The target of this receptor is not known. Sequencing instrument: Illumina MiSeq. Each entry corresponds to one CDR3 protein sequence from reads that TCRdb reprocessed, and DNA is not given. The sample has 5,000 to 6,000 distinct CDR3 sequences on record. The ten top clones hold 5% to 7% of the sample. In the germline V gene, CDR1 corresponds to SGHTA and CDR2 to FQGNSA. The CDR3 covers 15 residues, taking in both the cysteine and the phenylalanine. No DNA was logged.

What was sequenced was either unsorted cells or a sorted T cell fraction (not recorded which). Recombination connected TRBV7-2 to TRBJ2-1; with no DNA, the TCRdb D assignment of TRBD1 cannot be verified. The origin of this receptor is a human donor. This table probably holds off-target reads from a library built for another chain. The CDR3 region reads CASSPSGGALGEQFF.